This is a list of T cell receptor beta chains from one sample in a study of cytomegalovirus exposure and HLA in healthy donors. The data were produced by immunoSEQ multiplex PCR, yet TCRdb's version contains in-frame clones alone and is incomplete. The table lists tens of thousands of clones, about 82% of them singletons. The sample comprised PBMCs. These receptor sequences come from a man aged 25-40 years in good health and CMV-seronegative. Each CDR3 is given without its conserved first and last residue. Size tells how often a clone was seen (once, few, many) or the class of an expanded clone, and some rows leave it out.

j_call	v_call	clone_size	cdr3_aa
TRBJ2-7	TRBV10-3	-	AISEQIAGHEQY
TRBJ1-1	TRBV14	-	ASSRDRGTEAF
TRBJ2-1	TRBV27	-	ASSLSGTLGRGEQF
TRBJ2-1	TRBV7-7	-	ASSSGLAGSNEQF
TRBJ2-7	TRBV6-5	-	ASSPGTLPYEQY
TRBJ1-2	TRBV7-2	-	ASRESMDRGHYGYT
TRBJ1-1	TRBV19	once	ASSNLGGTEAF
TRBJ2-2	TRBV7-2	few	ASSLVASGGWELF
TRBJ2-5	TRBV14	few	ASSQDWGGKGGETQY
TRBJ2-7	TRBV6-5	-	ASSWGQGSYEQY
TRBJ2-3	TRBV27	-	ASSLGLMNTDTQY
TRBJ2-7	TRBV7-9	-	ASSPRQGISYEQY
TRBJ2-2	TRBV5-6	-	ASSPRGRGTGELF
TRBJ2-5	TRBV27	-	ASSVSSGRARETQY
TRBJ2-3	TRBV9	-	ASSGGTSGLTDTQY
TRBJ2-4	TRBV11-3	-	ASSQGKNIQY
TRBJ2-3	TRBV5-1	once	ASSLGYRDRYQYTDTQY
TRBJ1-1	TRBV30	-	AFQRAPMNTEAF
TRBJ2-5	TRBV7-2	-	ASSAQTGRHQETQY
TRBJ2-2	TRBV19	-	ASGGLNTGELF
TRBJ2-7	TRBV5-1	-	ASSSGTGIYEQY
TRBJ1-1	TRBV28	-	ASSLGGNPAF
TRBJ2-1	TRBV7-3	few	ASSPQGLSSYNEQF
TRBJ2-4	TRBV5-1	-	ASSTGLAENIQY
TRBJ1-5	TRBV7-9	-	ASSAGTGVGQPQH
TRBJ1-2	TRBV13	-	ASSLGWVGHLRYGYT
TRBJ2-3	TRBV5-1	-	ASSLALAGGPPDTQY
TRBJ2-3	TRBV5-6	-	ASRTGPLGSTDTQY
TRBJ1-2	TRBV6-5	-	ASSYSTGEWGYGYT
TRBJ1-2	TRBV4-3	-	ASSPRDRGIHGYT
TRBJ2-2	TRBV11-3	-	ASSQGGYTGYRNTGELF
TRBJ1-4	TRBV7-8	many	ASSPSQRRNEKLF
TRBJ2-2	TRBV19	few	ASSTLGGNLGELF
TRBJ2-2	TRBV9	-	ASSVTGGYSTGELF
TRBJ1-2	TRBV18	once	ASSPSGTAANYGYT
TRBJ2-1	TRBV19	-	ASTQTGLAGRYNEQF
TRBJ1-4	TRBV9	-	ASSAGLNEKLF
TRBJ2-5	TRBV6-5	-	ASSRTGQGEETQY
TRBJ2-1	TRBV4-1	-	ASSQDPGRRSSYNEQF
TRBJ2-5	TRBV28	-	ATHLSTGQETQY
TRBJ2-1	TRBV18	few	ASSPYGGSYNEQF
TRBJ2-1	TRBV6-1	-	ASSELANEQF
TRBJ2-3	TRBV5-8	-	ASSLQFLPDTQY
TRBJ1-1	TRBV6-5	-	ASSYSPGEYTEAF
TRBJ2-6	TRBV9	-	ASSVQGSGANVLT
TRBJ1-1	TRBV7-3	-	ASSLTSGKRTEAF
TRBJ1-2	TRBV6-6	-	ASRRDSSSGYT
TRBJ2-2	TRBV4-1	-	ASSPTGTGSGELF
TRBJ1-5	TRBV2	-	ASSEESVRPQH
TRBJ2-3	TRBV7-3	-	ASSQERGQGTDTQY
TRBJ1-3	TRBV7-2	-	ASSLAGRDGNTIY
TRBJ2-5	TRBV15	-	ATSRDQETQY
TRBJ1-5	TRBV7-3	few	ASSLRAGDQPQH
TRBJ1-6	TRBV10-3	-	AISDNRGGNSPLH
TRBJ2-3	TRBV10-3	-	AIRDHRLAGTDTQY
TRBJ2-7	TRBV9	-	ASSVDNREYEQY